This is a list of T cell receptor beta chains from one sample in a study of blood T cell repertoires in COVID-19. Clones were sequenced by immunoSEQ multiplex PCR, and TCRdb holds only the in-frame ones, with some missing. This sample has 130,000 or so clones, with roughly 80% found just once. Sample: peripheral blood. The receptors derive from a woman in her fifties or sixties with acute or convalescent COVID-19. CDR3s include the opening cysteine and the closing phenylalanine or tryptophan. The order of the fields is clone size, CDR3 length, J gene, V gene, D gene, CDR3 DNA, CDR3 protein. A D gene is named only where the DNA matches it firmly. Where a row states a size, it is once, few, many or the class of an expanded clone; other rows omit it.

>-|16|TRBJ2-7|TRBV3-1/TRBV3-2|-
TGTGCCAGCAGCCAAGGGACGGGCGGAGAGGGTAGGGAGCAGTACTTC
CASSQGTGGEGREQYF
>-|15|TRBJ1-5|TRBV11-2|-
TGTGCCAGCAGCTTGGAGAACGGGGGTGGTCAGCCCCAGCATTTT
CASSLENGGGQPQHF
>-|13|TRBJ2-7|TRBV5-6|-
TGTGCCAGCAGCTTGGGACAGTCCTACGAGCAGTACTTC
CASSLGQSYEQYF
>-|17|TRBJ1-5|TRBV27|-
TGTGCCAGCAGTTTAAGAGGCCAGGGTGGGTTCAATCAGCCCCAGCATTTT
CASSLRGQGGFNQPQHF
>-|11|TRBJ1-2|TRBV5-6|-
TGTGCCAGCAGCTTCGGGGGGTGGACAGCCTTC
CASSFGGWTAF
>-|13|TRBJ1-4|TRBV7-6|-
TGTGCCAGCAGCTCCCACACGGGTGAAAAACTGTTTTTT
CASSSHTGEKLFF
>few|15|TRBJ1-1|TRBV2|-
TGTGCCAGCAGTGAAGTCCCGGGGACTGGGACTGAAGCTTTCTTT
CASSEVPGTGTEAFF
>-|15|TRBJ2-7|TRBV2|-
TGTGCCAGCCAGAAGGAGGCAGGCACCTCCTACGAGCAGTACTTC
CASQKEAGTSYEQYF
>few|14|TRBJ1-5|TRBV19|-
TGTGCCAGTAGTATAGACTTCAGGGTTCCGCCCCAGCATTTT
CASSIDFRVPPQHF
>-|12|TRBJ1-2|TRBV3-1/TRBV3-2|TRBD1
TGTGCCAGCAGCCTCCAGGGGGGCGGCTACACCTTC
CASSLQGGGYTF
>-|16|TRBJ2-3|TRBV3-1/TRBV3-2|-
TGTGCCAGCGCCTCCGGGATCTCTGAATCAACAGATACGCAGTATTTT
CASASGISESTDTQYF
>-|14|TRBJ1-3|TRBV5-1|-
TGCGCCAGCAGCTCGGGGGGAACTGGAAACACCATATATTTT
CASSSGGTGNTIYF
>-|14|TRBJ1-1|TRBV30|-
TGTGCCTGGAGTCCCTTAGGGAGTGCGACTGAAGCTTTCTTT
CAWSPLGSATEAFF
>few|15|TRBJ1-1|TRBV6-5|-
TGTGCCAGCACTCTAGAGGCGGGGACGAACACTGAAGCTTTCTTT
CASTLEAGTNTEAFF
>-|14|TRBJ1-1|TRBV4-1|-
TGCGCCAGCAGCTTACAGGGAGTGGACACTGAAGCTTTCTTT
CASSLQGVDTEAFF
>-|12|TRBJ1-1|TRBV30|-
TGTGCCTGGACCCCATCGAACACTGAAGCTTTCTTT
CAWTPSNTEAFF
>-|17|TRBJ1-1|TRBV30|-
TGTGCCTGGAGTGGGGGGCGAGTTGGGTCGATGAACACTGAAGCTTTCTTT
CAWSGGRVGSMNTEAFF
>-|16|TRBJ2-3|TRBV5-4|TRBD1
TGTGCCAGCAGCCCGGACAGGGCGGCTAGCACAGATACGCAGTATTTT
CASSPDRAASTDTQYF
>-|14|TRBJ2-1|TRBV3-1/TRBV3-2|TRBD2
TGTGCCAGCAGCCCTAGCGGGGAGGGACCTGAGCAGTTCTTC
CASSPSGEGPEQFF
>few|14|TRBJ1-1|TRBV5-1|-
TGCGCCAGCAGCTTGGCCTCCGGGGAAGCTGAAGCTTTCTTT
CASSLASGEAEAFF
>-|15|TRBJ2-3|TRBV27|TRBD1
TGTGCCAGCAGGCAGCAGGGGGCGCAGACAGATACGCAGTATTTT
CASRQQGAQTDTQYF
>-|18|TRBJ2-2|TRBV4-2|TRBD2
TGTGCCAGCAGCCAAGATATCAGGACTAGCGCGGGCACCGGGGAGCTGTTTTTT
CASSQDIRTSAGTGELFF